Presented here are 7 T cell receptor beta chains from one specimen sequenced in a study of regulatory T cells in long-lasting Graves disease. HTBI primers from iRepertoire and Arm-PCR of CDR3 regions yielded the TCR beta libraries. TCRdb redid the calling of the multiplex PCR reads with MiXCR, one entry per CDR3 protein. The data show hundreds of thousands of distinct CDR3 sequences, around a sixth seen once. This sample's time point: newly diagnosed GD, antithyroid drugs for less than 3 months. Scientists built the TCR library using RNA that was extracted from PBMCs. This sample comprised peripheral blood mononuclear cells (PBMCs), obtained at new diagnosis, from a patient treated with antithyroid drugs. These receptors all come from a female donor with Graves disease.

This clonotype was seen at least ten times. The chain has TRBV3-1 and TRBJ1-2; D is unresolved. Germline V gene sequence: CDR1 LGHDT, CDR2 YNNKEL (reference sequence). With 0 bases removed from V and 9 bases from J, the gap between germline ends came to 14 bases. The CDR3 runs to 14 residues. The CDR3 here is CASSQETRPWSYTF. As DNA, the CDR3 is TGTGCCAGCAGCCAAGAAACACGTCCCTGGAGCTACACCTTC.

J is TRBJ2-1 and V is TRBV5-6; tentatively, D is TRBD2 (5 bases). From germline, CDR1 is SGHDT and CDR2 YYEEEE. The CDR3 contains 20 residues. Trimming pared 0 bases from V and 0 bases from J, leaving 22 bases between. CDR3 bases: TGTGCCAGCAGCTTGGAGTCAACGCGTTGGGAGAGCCTCTCCTACAATGAGCAGTTCTTC. Its protein is CASSLESTRWESLSYNEQFF.

This clonotype was found many times. The CDR3 here is CASTPTQGLNTEAFF. The CDR3 DNA sequence: TGTGCCAGCACACCGACCCAGGGCCTGAACACTGAAGCTTTCTTT. V gene TRBV28 combines with J gene TRBJ1-1; D perhaps matches TRBD1 (5 bases). The germline gives CDR1 MDHEN, CDR2 SYDVKM. This CDR3 is 15 amino acids long. V dropped 7 bases and J dropped 0 bases, with 15 bases sitting between them.

Many counts were recorded for this clonotype. This chain joins TRBV6-5 and TRBJ2-7; 9 positions agree with TRBD1. Germline CDR1 MNHEY, CDR2 SVGAGI. The CDR3 extends over 14 amino acids. V lost 6 bases, J lost 5 bases, and 8 bases stayed unmatched. The CDR3 nucleotides read TGTGCCAGCAGATACAGACAGGGGGTCCACGAGCAGTACTTC. Translation: CASRYRQGVHEQYF.

This clonotype was recorded many times. This chain uses TRBV12-3 or TRBV12-4 with TRBJ2-5; D may be TRBD1 or TRBD2 (5 bases each). Trimming cost V 6 bases and J 5 bases, with 7 bases left between them. The CDR3 contains 11 residues. The CDR3 nucleotides read TGTGCCAGCAGATGGGGGGAGACCCAGTACTTC. It is translated as CASRWGETQYF.

This clonotype was detected ten times or more. The V gene is TRBV20-1, the J gene TRBJ1-2; D is uncertain. Trimming stripped 0 bases from V and 0 bases from J, with 5 bases between. This CDR3 spans 13 amino acids. Germline V lookup: CDR1 DFQATT, CDR2 SNEGSKA (reference sequence). CDR3 coding DNA: TGCAGTGCTAGAGATGCCACTAACTATGGCTACACCTTC. Amino acids: CSARDATNYGYTF.

The V gene is TRBV4-1, the J gene TRBJ1-1; D is uncertain. Trimming stripped 1 base from V and 0 bases from J, with 6 bases between. The CDR3 has 14 residues. Germline CDR1 reads MGHRA; CDR2 reads YSYEKL. The CDR3 loop is CASSQAGMNTEAFF. The DNA of the CDR3 is TGCGCCAGCAGCCAAGCCGGGATGAACACTGAAGCTTTCTTT.